This T cell receptor beta chain was recorded in a study of vaccination and CD4 T cells after COVID-19. Treatment in this sample: approximately nine-day PBMC culture with coronavirus spike peptide pools or control peptides (ViraFEST assay). It was before the COVID-19 pandemic (2011-2018) that the unexposed donor's CD4+ T cells were collected. The CDR3 totals 14 residues. CDR1 and CDR2 from the germline V gene are SGHVS and FNYEAQ. Trimming left V 2 bases short and J 1 base short, with 8 bases between. Sequenced with the Oncomine TCR Beta short-read assay was DNA taken from cultured CD4+ T cells. Each CDR3 protein gets one entry after TCRdb re-called the PCR reads with MiXCR. Of more than 6,500 distinct CDR3 sequences detected, 35% to 45% appear once; the ten largest clones hold under 35%. As for this clonotype: The antigen is unknown.

Material: CD4+ T cells from blood, cultured in vitro. The V call is TRBV7-6, the J call TRBJ1-1; D gene unclear. This TCR was recovered from a human donor in good health. The DNA for the CDR3 is TGTGCCAGCAGCTTATTTAGTGAGAACACTGAAGCTTTCTTT. It is translated as CASSLFSENTEAFF.